The T cell receptor (beta chain) described here comes from a study of blood T cell repertoires in COVID-19. Study details: The study drew acute and convalescent COVID-19 samples from the United States, Italy and Spain. PBMCs, B-cell-depleted T cells, or T cells were the source of the cDNA or gDNA that made up the material.

Patients of the Seattle cohort, enrolled during active infection, were followed longitudinally. Trimming at V came to 3 bases and at J to 4 bases, leaving 4 bases not matched to a gene. The CDR3 runs 14 residues. The germline V gene has CDR1 MDHEN and CDR2 SYDVKM. In the original workflow: By means of reference gene primer amplification, nucleated cell counts were estimated. Measured with immunoSEQ multiplex PCR; TCRdb has only the in-frame clones, and not every one. V and J calls and clone size come straight from that table; D and trimming were deduced from the DNA. Of about 160,000 clones detected, 80% to 90% appear once; the ten largest clones hold around a tenth.

The sequence was collected from a woman aged 70 to 79 with COVID-19, enrolled during active disease. The sample comprised peripheral blood. V and J are TRBV28 and TRBJ2-7, with 9 positions matching TRBD1. The CDR3 loop reads CASSFPGQGYEQYF. DNA of the CDR3: TGTGCCAGCAGTTTTCCGGGACAGGGTTACGAGCAGTACTTC.